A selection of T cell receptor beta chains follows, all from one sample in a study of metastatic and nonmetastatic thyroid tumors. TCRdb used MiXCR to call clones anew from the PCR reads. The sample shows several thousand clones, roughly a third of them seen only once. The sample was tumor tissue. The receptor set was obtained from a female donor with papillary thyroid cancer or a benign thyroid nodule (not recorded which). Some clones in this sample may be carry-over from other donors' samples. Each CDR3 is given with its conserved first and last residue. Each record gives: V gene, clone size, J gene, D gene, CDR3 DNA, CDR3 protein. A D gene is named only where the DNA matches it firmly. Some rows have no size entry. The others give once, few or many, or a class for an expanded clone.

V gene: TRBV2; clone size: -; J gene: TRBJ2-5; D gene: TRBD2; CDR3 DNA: TGTGCCAGCAAAGGCGGGAGGGCTGAGACCCAGTACTTC; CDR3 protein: CASKGGRAETQYF
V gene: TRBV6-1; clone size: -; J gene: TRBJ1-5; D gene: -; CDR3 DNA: TGTGCCAGCAGTCTCAGGGGCTTGAGCAATCAGCCCCAGCATTTT; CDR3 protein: CASSLRGLSNQPQHF
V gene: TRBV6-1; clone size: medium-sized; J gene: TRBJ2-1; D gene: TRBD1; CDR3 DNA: TGTGCCAGCAGTGAAGGGACAGGGAGCCTCTACAATGAGCAGTTCTTC; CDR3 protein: CASSEGTGSLYNEQFF
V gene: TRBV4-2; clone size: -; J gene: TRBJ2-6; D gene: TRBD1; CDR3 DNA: TGTGCCAGCAGCCGAGGGACAGGGAACTCTGTGGCCAACGTCCTTACTTTC; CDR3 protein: CASSRGTGNSVANVLTF
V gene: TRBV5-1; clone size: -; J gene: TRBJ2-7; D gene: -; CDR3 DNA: TGCGCCAGCAGCTTGGGGAGGATAATGAGCTCCTACGAGCAGTACTTC; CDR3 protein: CASSLGRIMSSYEQYF
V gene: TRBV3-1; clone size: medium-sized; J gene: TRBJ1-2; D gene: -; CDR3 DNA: TGTGCCAGCAGCCAACATATTAACTATGGCTACACCTTC; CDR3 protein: CASSQHINYGYTF
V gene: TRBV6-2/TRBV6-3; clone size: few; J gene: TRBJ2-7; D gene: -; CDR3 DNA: TGTGCCAGCAGAGCGACTAGCTCCTACGAGCAGTACTTC; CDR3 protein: CASRATSSYEQYF
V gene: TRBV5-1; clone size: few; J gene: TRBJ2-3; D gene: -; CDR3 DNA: TGCGCCAGCAGCCCCGGGGGCTTGACAGATACGCAGTATTTT; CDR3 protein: CASSPGGLTDTQYF
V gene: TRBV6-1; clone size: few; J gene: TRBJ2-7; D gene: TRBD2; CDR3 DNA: TGTGCCAGTCAAGGGGGGACTAGCGTCTCCTACGAGCAGTACTTC; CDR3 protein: CASQGGTSVSYEQYF
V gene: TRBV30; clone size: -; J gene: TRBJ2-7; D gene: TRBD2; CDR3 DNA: TGTGCCGGCCTGAATAGCGGGAGGCTGTACTTC; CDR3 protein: CAGLNSGRLYF
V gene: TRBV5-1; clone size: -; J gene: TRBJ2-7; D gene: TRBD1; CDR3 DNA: TGCGCCAGCAGCCCCCCTCTTACAGGGGGCGACTACGAGCAGTACTTC; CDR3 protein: CASSPPLTGGDYEQYF
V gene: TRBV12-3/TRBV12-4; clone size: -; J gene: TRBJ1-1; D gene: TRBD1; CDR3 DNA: TGTGCCAGCTGGCAGGGGGGGAGCGCTGAAGCTTTCTTT; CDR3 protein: CASWQGGSAEAFF
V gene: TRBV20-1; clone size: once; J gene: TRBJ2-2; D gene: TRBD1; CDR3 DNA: TGCAGTGGCGATGGCGGGGGACAGGGGAACACCGGGGAGCTGTTTTTT; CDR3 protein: CSGDGGGQGNTGELFF
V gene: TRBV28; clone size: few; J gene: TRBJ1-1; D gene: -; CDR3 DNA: TGTGCCAGCAGTTTACCTCTTTCTCTTGAAGCTTTCTTT; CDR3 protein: CASSLPLSLEAFF
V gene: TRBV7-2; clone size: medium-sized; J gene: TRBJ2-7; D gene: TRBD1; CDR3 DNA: TGTGCCAGCAGACCGACAGGGATGGCCTACGAGCAGTACTTC; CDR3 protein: CASRPTGMAYEQYF
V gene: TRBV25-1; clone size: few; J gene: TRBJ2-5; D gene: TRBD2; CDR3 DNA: TGTGCCAGCAGTGAATATGCGGGGGGGAAAGAGACCCAGTACTTC; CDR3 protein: CASSEYAGGKETQYF
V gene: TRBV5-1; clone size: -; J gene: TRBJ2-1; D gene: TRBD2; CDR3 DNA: TGCGCCAGCAGAGGACTAGCCCACGCAGATGAGCAGTTCTTC; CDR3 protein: CASRGLAHADEQFF
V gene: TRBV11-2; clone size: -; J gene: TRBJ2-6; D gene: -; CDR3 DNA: TGTGCCAGCAGCACGAGCGCGTATTTCCTCTCTGGGGCCAACGTCCTGACTTTC; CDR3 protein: CASSTSAYFLSGANVLTF
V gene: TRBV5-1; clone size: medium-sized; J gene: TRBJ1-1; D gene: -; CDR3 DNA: TGCGCCAGCAGCTCCCGGCCCTTGGAAAACACTGAAGCTTTCTTT; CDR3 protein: CASSSRPLENTEAFF
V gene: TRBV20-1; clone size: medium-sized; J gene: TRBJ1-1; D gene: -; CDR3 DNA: TGCAGTGCCCCCCAGGTGGGCACTGAAGCTTTCTTT; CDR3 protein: CSAPQVGTEAFF
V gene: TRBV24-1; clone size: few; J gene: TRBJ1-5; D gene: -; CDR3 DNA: TGTGCCACCAGTGAATCTGGTCAGCCCCAGCATTTT; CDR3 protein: CATSESGQPQHF
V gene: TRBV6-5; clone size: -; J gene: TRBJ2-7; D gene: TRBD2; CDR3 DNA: TGTGCCAGCAGTTTGGGACTAGCAAACGAGCAGTACTTC; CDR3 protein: CASSLGLANEQYF
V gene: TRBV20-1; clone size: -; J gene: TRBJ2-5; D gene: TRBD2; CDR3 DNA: TGCAGTGCTAGAGTACTAGCGGGAGGTTCATTAGAGACCCAGTACTTC; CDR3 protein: CSARVLAGGSLETQYF
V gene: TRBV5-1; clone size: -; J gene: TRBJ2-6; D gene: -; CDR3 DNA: TGCGCCAGCAGCTTGTTACTGTCGGGGGCCAACGTCCTGACTTTC; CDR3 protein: CASSLLLSGANVLTF
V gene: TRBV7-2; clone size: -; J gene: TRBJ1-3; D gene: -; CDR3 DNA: TGTGCCAGCAGCATCCCCGGCGCTGGAAACACCATATATTTT; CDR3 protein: CASSIPGAGNTIYF
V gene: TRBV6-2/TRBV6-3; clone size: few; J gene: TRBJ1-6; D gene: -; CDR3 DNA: TGTGCCAGCAGCCAGGATTCACCCCTCCACTTT; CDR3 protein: CASSQDSPLHF
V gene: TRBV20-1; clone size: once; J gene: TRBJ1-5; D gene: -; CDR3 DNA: TGCAGTGCTAGAGATCGCCACACGAGGGGTGCCCTCCTTTATAGCGATCAGCCCCAGCATTTT; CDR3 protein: CSARDRHTRGALLYSDQPQHF
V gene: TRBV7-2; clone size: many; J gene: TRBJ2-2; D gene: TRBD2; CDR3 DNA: TGTGCCAGCAGCTCCCTAGCGGGCGGGCCCCTGGTGGAGCTGTTTTTT; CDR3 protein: CASSSLAGGPLVELFF
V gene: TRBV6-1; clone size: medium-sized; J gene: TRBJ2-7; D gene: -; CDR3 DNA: TGTGCCAGCAGCCGATTCCCGGGAGCTGATTACGAGCAGTACTTC; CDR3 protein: CASSRFPGADYEQYF
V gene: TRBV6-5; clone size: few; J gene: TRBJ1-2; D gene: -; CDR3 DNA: TGTGCCAGCAGTTACTACCCGGGACCGTATGGCTACACCTTC; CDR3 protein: CASSYYPGPYGYTF
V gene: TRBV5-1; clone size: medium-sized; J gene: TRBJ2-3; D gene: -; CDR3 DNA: TGCGCCAGCAGCTTGGCCTTGACAACGTGGGGCACAGATACGCAGTATTTT; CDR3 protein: CASSLALTTWGTDTQYF
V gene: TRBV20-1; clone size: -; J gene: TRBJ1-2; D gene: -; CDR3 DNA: TGCAGTGCTGGAGAGCCAGGCAGCCTCTATGGCTACACCTTC; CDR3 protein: CSAGEPGSLYGYTF
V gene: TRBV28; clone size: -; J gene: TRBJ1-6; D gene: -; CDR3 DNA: TGTGCCAGCAGTCAGGGCGGCGCAAATTCACCCCTCCACTTT; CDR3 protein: CASSQGGANSPLHF
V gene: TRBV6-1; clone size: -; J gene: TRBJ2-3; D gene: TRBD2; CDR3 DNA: TGTGCCAGCCGAACCTGGGCGTCGACTAGCACGGATACGCAGTATTTT; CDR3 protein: CASRTWASTSTDTQYF
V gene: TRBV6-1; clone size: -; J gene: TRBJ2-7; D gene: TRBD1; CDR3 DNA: TGTGCCAGCAGTGAGGAGTGGACAGGGGCCTACGAGCAGTACTTC; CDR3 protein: CASSEEWTGAYEQYF
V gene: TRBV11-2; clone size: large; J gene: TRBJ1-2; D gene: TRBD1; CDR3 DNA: TGTGCCAGCAGCTCATATCAGACAGGGCGAGACTATGGCTACACCTTC; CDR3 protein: CASSSYQTGRDYGYTF
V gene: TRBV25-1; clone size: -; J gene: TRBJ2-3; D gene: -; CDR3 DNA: TGTGCCAGCAGTGAATTGGCTTCCGGCACGCAGTATTTT; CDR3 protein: CASSELASGTQYF
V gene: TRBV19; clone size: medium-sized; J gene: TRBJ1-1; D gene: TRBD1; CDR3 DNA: TGTGCCAGTAGTATAGACTCACGGGGGACAGGTGAAGCTTTCTTT; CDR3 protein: CASSIDSRGTGEAFF
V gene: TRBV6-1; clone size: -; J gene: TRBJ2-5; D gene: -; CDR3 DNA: TGTGCCAGCAGTGAAGCGCATTTGAGGACCCAGTACTTC; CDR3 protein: CASSEAHLRTQYF
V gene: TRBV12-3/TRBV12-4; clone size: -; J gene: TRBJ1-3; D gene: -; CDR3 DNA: TGTGCCAGCAGTTTATGGGGGGCGAGGGGAAACACCATATATTTT; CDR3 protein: CASSLWGARGNTIYF
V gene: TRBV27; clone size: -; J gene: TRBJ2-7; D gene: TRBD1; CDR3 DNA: TGCGCCAGTAGTCCGGGACAGGGATTCGAGCAGTACTTC; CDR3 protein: CASSPGQGFEQYF
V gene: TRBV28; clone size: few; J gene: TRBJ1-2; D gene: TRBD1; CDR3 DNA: TGTGCCAGCAGCCGTGGGACAGATCGGGGCTACACCTTC; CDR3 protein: CASSRGTDRGYTF
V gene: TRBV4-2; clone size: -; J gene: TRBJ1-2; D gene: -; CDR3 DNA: TGTGCCAGCAGCCAAGATGGATGGGGGAACTATGGCTACACCTTC; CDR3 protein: CASSQDGWGNYGYTF
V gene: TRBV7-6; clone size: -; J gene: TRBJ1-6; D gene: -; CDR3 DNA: TGTGCCAGCAGCTTAGAACTCAGGGCAAATTCACCCCTCCACTTT; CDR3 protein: CASSLELRANSPLHF
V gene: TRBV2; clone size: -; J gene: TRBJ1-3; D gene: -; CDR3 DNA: TGTGCCAGCAGTGACAACTCTGGAAACACCATATATTTT; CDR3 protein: CASSDNSGNTIYF